This T cell receptor beta chain was recorded in a study of T cell responses to AZD1222 COVID-19 vaccine. Looking at the study overall: Analyses pooled second doses at about 4 or about 12 weeks.

Trimming pared 5 bases from V and 0 bases from J, leaving 5 bases between. CDR1 is KGHSH and CDR2 is LQKENI in the germline V gene. The CDR3 runs 13 residues. This clone has just one count. The target antigen is unknown. Sequencing used immunoSEQ multiplex PCR; TCRdb keeps in-frame clones, though not all of them. The data show some 160,000 clones, 93% seen once. Broader study findings: Spike-wide coverage was observed for vaccine-associated CD4 TCRs, with dominant responses at 160-218 and 743-854. AZD1222 recipients seropositive at baseline numbered only 5 to 7. Unmutated variant regions are reportedly targeted by nearly half of spike-specific TCRs.

The specimen comprised peripheral blood, sampled on day 0 of AZD1222 vaccination. The receptor was derived from an adult in good health. The gene calls are TRBV18 and TRBJ2-1; no definite D call. Here the CDR3 reads CASSLSSYNEQFF. Here the CDR3 DNA reads TGTGCCAGCTCATTGAGCTCCTACAATGAGCAGTTCTTC.